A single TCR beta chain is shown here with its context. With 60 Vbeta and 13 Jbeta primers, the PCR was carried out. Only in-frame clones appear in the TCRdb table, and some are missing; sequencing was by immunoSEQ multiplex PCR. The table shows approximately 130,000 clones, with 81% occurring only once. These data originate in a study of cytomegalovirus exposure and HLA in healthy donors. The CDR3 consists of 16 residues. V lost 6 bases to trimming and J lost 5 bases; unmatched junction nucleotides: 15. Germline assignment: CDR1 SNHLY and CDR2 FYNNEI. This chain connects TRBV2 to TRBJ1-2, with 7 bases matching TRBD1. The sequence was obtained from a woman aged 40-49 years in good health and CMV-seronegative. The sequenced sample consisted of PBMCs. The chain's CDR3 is CASRSGQKPISYGYTF. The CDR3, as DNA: TGTGCCAGCAGGTCGGGACAGAAGCCGATTTCTTATGGCTACACCTTC.